One sample yielded the 6 T cell receptor beta chains listed below, sequenced in a study of CXCR3-negative and CXCR3-positive naive CD8 T cells. UMI-labeled 5' RACE yielded the TRB cDNA libraries. TCRdb re-analyzed the 5' RACE reads; it lists each CDR3 protein once, without DNA. The specimen's table records 100,000 to 150,000 distinct CDR3 sequences. The sequenced sample was naive CXCR3- CD8+ T cells from blood. Documented subset: CD45RO-CCR7+CD27+CD95- naive CD8+ T cells lacking CXCR3 (TNR3-). These receptors all stem from a human donor in good health. Some clones in this sample may be carry-over from other donors' samples.

The V call is TRBV4-1, the J call TRBJ2-7. Looked up from germline, CDR1 is MGHRA and CDR2 is YSYEKL. CDR3 length equals 13 residues. This CDR3 reads CASSQDQNYEQYF.

The chain has TRBV27 and TRBJ2-7. Germline loops: CDR1 MNHEY, CDR2 SMNVEV (reference sequence). The CDR3 is made up of 13 amino acids. CDR3 sequence reads: CASSPGNYYEQYF.

The V gene is TRBV23-1, the J gene TRBJ2-5; TCRdb lists TRBD1, though no DNA is available to test this call. TRBV23-1 is annotated as an ORF whose role is uncertain. The length of the CDR3 is 16 residues. The CDR3: CASSQTGTGAGETQYF.

The rearrangement uses TRBV13 and TRBJ2-1. The CDR3 totals 12 residues. Germline V gives CDR1 PRHDT, CDR2 FYEKMQ (reference sequence). The CDR3 protein is CASGLLYNEQFF.

The chain is built from TRBV28 and TRBJ1-6; TCRdb's D call, TRBD1, is unchecked because there is no DNA. Germline CDR1 and CDR2: MDHEN and SYDVKM. This CDR3 contains 13 residues. The CDR3 protein is CASSPLPGSPLHF.

This chain connects TRBV30 to TRBJ2-5. The germline V gene has CDR1 GTSNPN and CDR2 SVGIG (reference sequence). The CDR3 runs to 15 residues. This CDR3 reads CAWSDRPGIQETQYF. Together with reference TRBV30 and TRBJ2-5, the CDR3 gives the full variable domain: SQTIHQWPATLVQPVGSPLSLECTVEGTSNPNLYWYRQAAGRGLQLLFYSVGIGQISSEVPQNLSASRPQDRQFILSSKKLLLSDSGFYLCAWSDRPGIQETQYFGPGTRLLVL.